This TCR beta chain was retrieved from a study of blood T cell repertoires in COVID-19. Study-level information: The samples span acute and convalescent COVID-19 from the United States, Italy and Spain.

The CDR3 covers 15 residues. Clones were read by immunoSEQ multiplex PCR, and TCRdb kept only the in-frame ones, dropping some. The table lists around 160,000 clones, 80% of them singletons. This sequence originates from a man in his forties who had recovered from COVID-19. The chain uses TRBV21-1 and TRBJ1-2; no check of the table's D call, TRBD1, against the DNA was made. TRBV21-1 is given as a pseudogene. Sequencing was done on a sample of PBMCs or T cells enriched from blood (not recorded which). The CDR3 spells CASGSTGEPNYGYTF. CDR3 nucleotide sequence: TGTGCCAGCGGTTCGACAGGGGAACCTAACTATGGCTACACCTTC.